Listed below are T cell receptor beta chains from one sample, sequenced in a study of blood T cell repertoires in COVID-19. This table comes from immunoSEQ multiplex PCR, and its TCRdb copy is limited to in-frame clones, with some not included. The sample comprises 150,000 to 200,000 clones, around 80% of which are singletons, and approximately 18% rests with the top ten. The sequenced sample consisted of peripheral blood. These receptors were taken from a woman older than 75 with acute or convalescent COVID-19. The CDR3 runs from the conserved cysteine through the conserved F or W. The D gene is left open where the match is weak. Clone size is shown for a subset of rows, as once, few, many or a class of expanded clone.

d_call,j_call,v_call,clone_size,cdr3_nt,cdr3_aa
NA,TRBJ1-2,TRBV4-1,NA,TGCGCCAGCAGCCAAGTGAACAGCTATGGCTACACCTTC,CASSQVNSYGYTF
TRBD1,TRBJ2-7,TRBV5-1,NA,TGCGCCAGCAGCTTGGGCGGGACAGGAATTTACGAGCAGTACTTC,CASSLGGTGIYEQYF
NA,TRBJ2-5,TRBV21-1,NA,TGTGCCAGCAGCACGACTAGCGGGGGTGGAGAGACCCAGTACTTC,CASSTTSGGGETQYF
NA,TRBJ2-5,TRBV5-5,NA,TGTGCCAGCAGTCTACGGGGTCAAGAGACCCAGTACTTC,CASSLRGQETQYF
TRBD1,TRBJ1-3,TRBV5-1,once,TGCGCCAGCAGCTTGGGTCAGGGGGCGACTGGAAACACCATATATTTT,CASSLGQGATGNTIYF
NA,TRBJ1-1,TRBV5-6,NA,TGTGCCAGCAGCTTGGGTATGCCGAAGGGGGCTGAAGCTTTCTTT,CASSLGMPKGAEAFF
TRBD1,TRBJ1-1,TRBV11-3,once,TGTGCCAGCAGCCCGGGACAGGGTTCGCGCGCTGAAGCTTTCTTT,CASSPGQGSRAEAFF
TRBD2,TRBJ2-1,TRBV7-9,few,TGTGCCAGCACTCGACTAGCGGGGGCCCGGGATGAGCAGTTCTTC,CASTRLAGARDEQFF
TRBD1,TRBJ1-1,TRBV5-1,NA,TGCGCCAGCAGCTTCGGACAGGGAAACACTGAAGCTTTCTTT,CASSFGQGNTEAFF
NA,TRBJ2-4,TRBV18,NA,TGTGCCAGCTCACCAGGGGGCGGGAACATTCAGTACTTC,CASSPGGGNIQYF
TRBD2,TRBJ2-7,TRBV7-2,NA,TGTGCCAGCTTAGCGGGGGATCCACGGGCCTACGAGCAGTACTTC,CASLAGDPRAYEQYF
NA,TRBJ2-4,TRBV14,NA,TGTGCCAGCAGCCAAGATTGGCGGCGAAACATTCAGTACTTC,CASSQDWRRNIQYF
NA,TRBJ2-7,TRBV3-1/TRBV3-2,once,TGTGCCAGCAGCCATTCGAACAAAGGGCAGGGCGTCAGCTACGAGCAGTACTTC,CASSHSNKGQGVSYEQYF
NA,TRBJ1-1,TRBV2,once,TGTGCCAGCAGAATGGGGGGTGCGGCGACTGAAGCTTTCTTT,CASRMGGAATEAFF
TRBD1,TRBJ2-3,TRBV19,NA,TGTGCCAGTACCGACAGGGGGCCGGGCACAGATACGCAGTATTTT,CASTDRGPGTDTQYF
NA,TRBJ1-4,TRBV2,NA,TGTGCCACCAGACAGGTCGGTGAAAAACTGTTTTTT,CATRQVGEKLFF
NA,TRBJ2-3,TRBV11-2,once,TGTGCCAGCAGCTTAGTAGGGGACAAGTACACAGATACGCAGTATTTT,CASSLVGDKYTDTQYF
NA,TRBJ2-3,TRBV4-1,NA,TGCGCCAGCAGCCCCCTTCCTATACTAGGGGATACGCAGTATTTT,CASSPLPILGDTQYF
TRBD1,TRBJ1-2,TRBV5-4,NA,TGTGCCAGCAGCTTGCCGACAGGGAGCTATGGCTACACCTTC,CASSLPTGSYGYTF
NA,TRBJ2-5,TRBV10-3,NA,TGTGCCATCAGTGATGTTATCCAAGAGACCCAGTACTTC,CAISDVIQETQYF
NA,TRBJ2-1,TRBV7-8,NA,TGTGCCAGCATGATACGACAGTACAATGAGCAGTTCTTC,CASMIRQYNEQFF
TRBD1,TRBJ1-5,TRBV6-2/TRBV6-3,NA,TGTGCCAGCAGCGGGACAGGGAGCCCTCAGGGCAATCAGCCCCAGCATTTT,CASSGTGSPQGNQPQHF
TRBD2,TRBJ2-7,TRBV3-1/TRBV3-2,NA,TGTGCCAGCAGCCCTAGGACTAGCGGTGGTATGTACGAGCAGTACTTC,CASSPRTSGGMYEQYF
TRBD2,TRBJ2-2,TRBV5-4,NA,TGTGCCAGCAGCTTCCCTAGCGGGACGAACACCGGGGAGCTGTTTTTT,CASSFPSGTNTGELFF
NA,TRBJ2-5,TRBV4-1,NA,TGCGCCAGCAGCCAAGTGGCTGGACCTCCAGAGGGGACCCAGTACTTC,CASSQVAGPPEGTQYF
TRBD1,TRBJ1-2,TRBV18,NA,TGTGCCAGCTCAGAGGGACAGGGCAACTATGGCTACACCTTC,CASSEGQGNYGYTF
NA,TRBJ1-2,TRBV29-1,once,TGCAGCGTTGGGGCATCGGTGGAGGCTGGCTACACCTTC,CSVGASVEAGYTF
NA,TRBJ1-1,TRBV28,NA,TGTGCCAGCAGGCTGGAGGGAATGAGCACTGAAGCTTTCTTT,CASRLEGMSTEAFF
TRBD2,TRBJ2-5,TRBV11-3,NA,TGTGCCAGCAGCTTAGGGGCGGGAGTGGGAGAGACCCAGTACTTC,CASSLGAGVGETQYF
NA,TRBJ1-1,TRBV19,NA,TGTGCCAGTAGTATTAGTCCAGGGCTGAACACTGAAGCTTTCTTT,CASSISPGLNTEAFF
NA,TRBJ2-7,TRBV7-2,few,TGTGCCAGCAGCACTAACAGGGGAGGAAAAACCTACGAGCAGTACTTC,CASSTNRGGKTYEQYF
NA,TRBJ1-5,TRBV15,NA,TGTGCCACCAGCAGAGGACAGGTTGGCTTCAGCAATCAGCCCCAGCATTTT,CATSRGQVGFSNQPQHF
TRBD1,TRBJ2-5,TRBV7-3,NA,TGTGCCAGCAGCTCCCAAGGGACAGGGGATTTAGAGACCCAGTACTTC,CASSSQGTGDLETQYF
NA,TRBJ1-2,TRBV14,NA,TGTGCCAGCAGCCAGCCCCTCCGGGGCTATGGCTACACCTTC,CASSQPLRGYGYTF